The source of this T cell receptor (beta chain) is a study of T cells in Graves' hyperthyroidism and ophthalmopathy (dated by TCRdb to 2018 to 2020). Regarding the complete study: Peripheral blood was collected at initial diagnosis, before any treatment. Following sampling, methimazole starting at 30 mg daily was given to hyperthyroidism patients, and high-dose intravenous methylprednisolone was given to ophthalmopathy patients. TCR Vbeta CDR3 sequencing of 135 peripheral blood samples (about 45 ophthalmopathy, under 80 hyperthyroidism and approximately 17 progressor patients) is reported in the paper. TCR V-J signatures able to tell the groups apart were searched for in a discovery cohort of approximately 95 patients, of whom under 45 had Graves' ophthalmopathy and under 65 had stable Graves' hyperthyroidism. Thyroid tissue and blood T-cell repertoires from over 5 Graves' hyperthyroidism patients were also compared in the study. The 80 to 100 discovery patients were randomly divided into training and test sets at a 7:3 ratio. Prospective prediction of ophthalmopathy was tested in an independent validation cohort of under 20 hyperthyroidism patients and 15 to 17 patients who later progressed to ophthalmopathy.

Ophthalmopathy patients had moderately to severely active disease, with a Clinical Activity Score of 3 or more, a NOSPECS grade of 4 or more, and a disease duration of less than 3 months. Exclusion was applied to patients with uncontrolled infections, other autoimmune diseases, pregnancy or lactation. Clinical symptoms, serum thyroxine and TRAb, thyroid ultrasound, and orbital computed tomography formed the basis for the diagnoses. PBMCs were isolated from 10 ml of fresh peripheral blood by Ficoll-Paque density gradient centrifugation. Total RNA was extracted with Trizol reagent, and quality was checked on an Agilent 2100 Bioanalyzer. Beyond this particular receptor, the publication reports: In validation, progression to ophthalmopathy was predicted by the model with nearly 71% sensitivity and around 76% specificity, a median of about 6.4 months before onset. No statistical method was used to set the sample size in advance, and investigators knew the group allocation. Most expanded thyroid clonotypes (frequency above 0.001) were also found in blood, which suggests that blood repertoires may mirror thyroid immune responses. A model built on a 13 V-J signature distinguished ophthalmopathy from stable hyperthyroidism, reaching about 89% sensitivity and around 82% specificity in cross-validation and 80%/75% in testing.

At least ten counts were recorded for this clonotype. This clone's antigen is unknown. No base-level quality is on record; no much larger clone is a single base apart. Amplification of TCR beta CDR3 regions was carried out from RNA transcripts. The TCR CDR3 was subjected to a first round of RT-PCR using the HTBI primer set and the Qiagen OneStep RT-PCR kit. The libraries were constructed in a second round of multiplex PCR and then size-selected and purified. Libraries were sequenced paired-end with 100 bp reads on an Illumina HiSeq2000. From the authors' description of their analysis: SOAPnuke was used to process the raw data, throwing out any read that contained adapters or uncalled bases, had a mean Phred below 15, or lacked an exact constant-primer or identifier match. High-quality paired reads were merged using COPE v1.2.5, and each unique nucleotide sequence was defined as a clonotype. MiTCR v1.1 was used to align clonotypes to the IMGT TRBV, TRBD and TRBJ reference segments. The analysis was restricted to V-J combinations with a frequency above 0.0001, which together covered roughly 99% of the repertoires. The TCS score was defined as F50 (clonal expansion) divided by E x V (chaos), with BLOSUM62-based TCRdist calculated between CDR3 peptides within each V-J. Welch's t-statistics and random forest reduced approximately 520 V-J features to 10 to 15, which were used in a naive Bayes classifier (R e1071). TCRdb reanalyzed the raw reads on its own, using fastp at Q25 for trimming and MiXCR for clone calling, and kept in-frame beta chains. Rows with one shared CDR3 protein collapse into an entry with the most common genes and DNA. Clone size and V and J calls follow TCRdb, not the original study. The sample includes around 600,000 distinct CDR3 sequences, with 11% to 15% observed a single time. The top ten constitute roughly 7% of the sample.

V is shortened by 4 bases, J by 0 bases, and the region joining them spans 14 bases. Sequences SGHRS (CDR1) and YFSETQ (CDR2) are obtained from the germline V gene. From the cysteine through the phenylalanine, the CDR3 covers 16 amino acids. Just the 48-base CDR3 DNA is kept, in frame starting at base 1. The chain employs TRBV5-1 and TRBJ2-1; the D gene identity is not certain. Sequencing input: blood. The TCR originated in a woman in her late teens or twenties with Graves' ophthalmopathy. This receptor has the CDR3 CASSPLASSSYNEQFF. The bases are TGCGCCAGCAGCCCCTTGGCGTCGAGCTCCTACAATGAGCAGTTCTTC.